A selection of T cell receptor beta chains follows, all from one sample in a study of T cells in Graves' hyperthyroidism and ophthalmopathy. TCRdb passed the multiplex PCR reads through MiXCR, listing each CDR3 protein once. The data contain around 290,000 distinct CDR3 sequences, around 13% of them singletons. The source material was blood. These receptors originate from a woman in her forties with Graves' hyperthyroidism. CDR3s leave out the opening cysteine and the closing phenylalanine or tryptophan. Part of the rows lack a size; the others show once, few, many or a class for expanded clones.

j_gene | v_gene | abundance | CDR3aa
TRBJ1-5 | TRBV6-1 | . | ASSEGWIGNQPQH
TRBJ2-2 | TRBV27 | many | ASSLLHGQGVSLF
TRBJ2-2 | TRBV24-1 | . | ATSYGGTGELF
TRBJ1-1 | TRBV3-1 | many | ASSQTANTEAF
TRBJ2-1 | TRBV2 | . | ASRAREGLYNEQF
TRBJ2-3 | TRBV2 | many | ASSAGGWADTQY
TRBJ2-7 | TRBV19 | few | ASSRAGEQY
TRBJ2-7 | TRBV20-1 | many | SVKTGADYEQY
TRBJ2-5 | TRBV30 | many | AWSLGTGKETQY
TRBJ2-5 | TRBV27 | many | ASSSGSTGKTQY
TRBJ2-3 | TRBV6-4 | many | ASSEEGTGAIGTQY
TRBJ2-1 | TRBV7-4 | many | ASSLVGPGTGGYNEQF
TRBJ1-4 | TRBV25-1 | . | ASSEEGTGGHEKLF
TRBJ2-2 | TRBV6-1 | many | ASSPRDTGELF
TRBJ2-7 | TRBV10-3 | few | AIGGTSDSYEQY
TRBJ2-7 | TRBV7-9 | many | ASSLAPGTVLSWQY
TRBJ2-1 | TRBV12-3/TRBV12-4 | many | ASRAGGQSSYNEQF
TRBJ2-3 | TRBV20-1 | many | SASRLTSTDTQY
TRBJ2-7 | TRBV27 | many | ASSPGTVHPLSYEQY
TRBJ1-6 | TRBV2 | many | ASSARQGRSPLH
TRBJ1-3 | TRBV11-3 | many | ASTYGPGLPSGNTIY
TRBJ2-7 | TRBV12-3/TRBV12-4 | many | ASSSTDGYEQY
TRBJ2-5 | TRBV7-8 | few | ASSLLGATKY
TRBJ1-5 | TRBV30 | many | AWSAPGSARGKPQH
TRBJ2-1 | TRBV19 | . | ASSSPTSNEQF
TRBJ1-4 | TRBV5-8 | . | ASSPEGFNEKLF
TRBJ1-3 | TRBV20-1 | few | SVTQGASGNTIY
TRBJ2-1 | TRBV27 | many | ASSFEGGINEQF
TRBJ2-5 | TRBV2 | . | ASSEGGGVTQY
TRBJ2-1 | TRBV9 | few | ASSVGTGSYNEQF
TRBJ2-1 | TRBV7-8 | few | ASSLGPRGGGNEQF
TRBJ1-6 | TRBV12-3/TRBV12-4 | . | ASSLVLDSPLH
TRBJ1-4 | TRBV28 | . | ASRDPRDEKLF
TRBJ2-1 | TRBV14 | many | ASSLIQRQGGEQF
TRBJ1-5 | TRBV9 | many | ASSVGGERGQPQH
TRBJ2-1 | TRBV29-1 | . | SVEGLAGVNGEQF
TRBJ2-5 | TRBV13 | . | ASSLRSSAGNQETQY
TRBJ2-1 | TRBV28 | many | ASRYSYSSYNEQF
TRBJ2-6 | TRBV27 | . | ASSFLGSGANVLT
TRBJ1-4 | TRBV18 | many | ASSRDGEKLF
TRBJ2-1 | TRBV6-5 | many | ASSYSIEGYNEQF
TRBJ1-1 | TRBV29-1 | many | SAPRGGQMNTEAF
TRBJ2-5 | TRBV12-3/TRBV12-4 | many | ASSDRGTQETQY
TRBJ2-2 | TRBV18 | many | ASSLQDSTGELF
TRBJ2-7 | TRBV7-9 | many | ASSSWREKDEQY
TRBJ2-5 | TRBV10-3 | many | AIRPGLAGEETQY
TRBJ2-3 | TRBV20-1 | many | SAAGLAPSTDTQY
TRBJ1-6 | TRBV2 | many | ASSPNRGSYNSPLH
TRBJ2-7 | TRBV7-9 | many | ASSLGPSKDEQY
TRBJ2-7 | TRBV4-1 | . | ASSQVSGQQGIEQY
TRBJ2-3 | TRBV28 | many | ASTGSSGFTDTQY
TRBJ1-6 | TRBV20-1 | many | SVRGQGGNNSPLH
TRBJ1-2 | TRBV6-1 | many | ASSEAGNYGYT
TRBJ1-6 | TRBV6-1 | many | ASSEAGSSFH
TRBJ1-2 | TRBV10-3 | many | ATRGTANYGYT
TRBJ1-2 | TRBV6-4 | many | ASSPTDVGGYT
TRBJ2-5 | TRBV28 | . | ASSLGGGDDQTQY
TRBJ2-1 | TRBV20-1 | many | SAISSGKSSYNEQF
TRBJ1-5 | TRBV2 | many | ASRGGTQGNQPQH